This T cell receptor beta chain comes out of a study of T cells in Graves' hyperthyroidism and ophthalmopathy. General observations from the study: With a median lead of around 6.7 months before onset, the model predicted ophthalmopathy. Most thyroid clonotypes with frequency above 0.001 were detected in blood.

The CDR3 is made up of 11 amino acids. The V gene lost 6 bases and the J gene lost 3 bases, with 8 bases spanning the gap. CDR1 is DFQATT, CDR2 SNEGSKA, per germline (reference sequence). Researchers took RNA transcripts and amplified the TCR beta CDR3 regions from them. HTBI primers were the set used in a first-round RT-PCR of the TCR CDR3. TCRdb itself ran the multiplex PCR reads through MiXCR, one entry per CDR3 protein. The profile shows roughly 700,000 distinct CDR3 sequences, around a third of them singletons. Graves' hyperthyroidism without ophthalmopathy progression within 18 months was termed stable. This clonotype has a count of ten or more. The antigen is not known.

The receptor comes from a woman aged 40 to 49 with Graves' hyperthyroidism. The sequenced sample was blood. V gene TRBV20-1 combines with J gene TRBJ1-1; the D is unclear. CDR3 nucleotide sequence: TGCAGTGCAAAGGCGGACACTGAAGCTTTCTTT. Its translation: CSAKADTEAFF.